A single sample is the source of the 10 T cell receptor beta chains below, sequenced in a study of CD8+ T cells in alopecia areata. For about 5 patients, CD4+ cells were sorted into CD25+CD127- cells. Following extraction, RNA underwent reverse transcription to cDNA, which served as the sequencing template. This table comes from immunoSEQ multiplex PCR, and its TCRdb copy is limited to in-frame clones, with some not included. Of some 20,000 clones in the sample, roughly two thirds are singletons; the top ten hold less than 5.5%. Sequencing input: CD4+ Tregs sorted from blood. These receptors were taken from a human donor with alopecia areata.

The chain employs TRBV11-2 and TRBJ2-7; TRBD1 agrees at 9 bases. The V gene end was trimmed by 5 bases and the J gene end by 4 bases; junction bases not matched to a gene: 3. The CDR3 extends over 13 amino acids. Per the germline V gene, CDR1 is SGHAT and CDR2 is FQNNGV. The CDR3 DNA reads as TGTGCCAGCAGCGCTGACAGGGGGTACGAGCAGTACTTC. It codes for CASSADRGYEQYF. The full variable domain, with the rest looked up from reference TRBV11-2 and TRBJ2-7, is EAGVAQSPRYKIIEKRQSVAFWCNPISGHATLYWYQQILGQGPKLLIQFQNNGVVDDSQLPKDRFSAERLKGVDSTLKIQPAKLEDSAVYLCASSADRGYEQYFGPGTRLTVT.

The chain recombines TRBV30 with TRBJ2-2; D is perhaps TRBD1 (6 bases). Trimming pared 8 bases from V and 6 bases from J, leaving 19 bases between. This CDR3 spans 14 amino acids. The germline gives CDR1 GTSNPN, CDR2 SVGIG (reference sequence). The CDR3 reads CAGTGLRVAGELFF. The CDR3 DNA reads TGTGCCGGAACAGGGTTGCGCGTCGCCGGGGAGCTGTTTTTT.

The rearrangement links TRBV29-1 to TRBJ2-3, with TRBD2 identical over 9 bases. The CDR3 loop spans 14 amino acids. V was clipped by 1 base and J by 5 bases; unmatched bases: 4. Germline CDR1 is SQVTM and CDR2 is ANQGSEA. CDR3 protein: CSVEGGRVKDTQYF. CDR3 DNA sequence: TGCAGCGTTGAAGGCGGGAGGGTGAAAGATACGCAGTATTTT.

This clone was seen only a few times. The CDR3 DNA is TGTGCCAGCGGGCGGGAGGTTTCGTTCAACGAGCAGTACTTC. This encodes CASGREVSFNEQYF. J is TRBJ2-7 and V is TRBV2; 8 bases fit TRBD2. The CDR3 is 14 residues long. Germline values: CDR1 SNHLY, CDR2 FYNNEI. The V gene end was trimmed by 8 bases and the J gene end by 5 bases; junction bases not matched to a gene: 11.

The chain employs TRBV4-3 and TRBJ2-7; 11 bases fit TRBD1. CDR3 length: 16 residues. Germline assignment: CDR1 LGHNA and CDR2 YSLEER. Losses at the gene ends were 2 bases for V and 5 bases for J; bases not matched to a gene: 8. The CDR3 coding sequence is TGCGCCAGCAGCCAATTCGGACAGGGGGCTATCAACGAGCAGTACTTC. This encodes CASSQFGQGAINEQYF.

This sequence joins TRBV19 and TRBJ2-5; TRBD2 aligns across 10 bases. Losses at the gene ends were 7 bases for V and 1 base for J; bases not matched to a gene: 6. The V gene's germline CDR1 is LNHDA and CDR2 SQIVND (reference sequence). The CDR3 runs to 15 residues. CDR3 loop: CASKTSSGGQETQYF. CDR3 sequence (DNA): TGTGCCAGTAAGACGTCTAGCGGGGGCCAAGAGACCCAGTACTTC.

The CDR3 sequence: CASRLKRELTDTQYF. The CDR3 DNA is TGTGCCAGCCGCCTGAAGCGGGAGCTCACAGATACGCAGTATTTT. J is TRBJ2-3 and V is TRBV7-8, with 8 bases fitting TRBD2. V lost 8 bases and J lost 2; bases outside the gene matches: 9. CDR1 is SGHVS and CDR2 is FQNEAQ in the germline V gene. This CDR3 is 15 amino acids long. Full variable domain (outside the CDR3, taken from reference TRBV7-8 and TRBJ2-3): GAGVSQSPRYKVAKRGQDVALRCDPISGHVSLFWYQQALGQGPEFLTYFQNEAQLDKSGLPSDRFFAERPEGSVSTLKIQRTQQEDSAVYLCASRLKRELTDTQYFGPGTRLTVL.

In regard to this clone: This CDR3 is also generated by other DNA sequences in the sample. This sequence joins TRBV20-1 and TRBJ2-7, with D unclear. Germline assignment: CDR1 DFQATT and CDR2 SNEGSKA (reference sequence). This CDR3 is built from 11 residues. V shed 3 bases and J shed 1 base, with 4 bases lying between them. This CDR3 is CSASGSYEQYF. CDR3 coding DNA: TGCAGTGCTAGTGGGTCCTACGAGCAGTACTTC.

The rearrangement uses TRBV30 and TRBJ2-1; a possible D gene is TRBD1 (5 bases). From germline, CDR1 is GTSNPN and CDR2 SVGIG (reference sequence). This CDR3 spans 13 amino acids. The V gene lost 0 bases and the J gene lost 8 bases, with 11 bases spanning the gap. The DNA of the CDR3 is TGTGCCTGGAGTGTACACAGGATGGATGAGCAGTTCTTC. Protein product: CAWSVHRMDEQFF.

The chain combines TRBV6-1 with TRBJ1-5, with TRBD1 as a possible D gene (5 bases). The CDR3 extends over 14 amino acids. Germline CDR1 and CDR2: MNHNS and SASEGT. V dropped 6 bases and J dropped 2 bases, with 11 bases sitting between them. This CDR3 is CASSLGRRNQPQHF. The CDR3 DNA is TGTGCCAGCAGCCTGGGACGCCGCAATCAGCCCCAGCATTTT.